This section outlines one T cell receptor beta chain sequence together with its context. This receptor's antigen is unknown. Base qualities are not provided; no much larger clone lies one nucleotide away. The record originates from a study of graft-versus-host responses after intestinal transplantation (dated by TCRdb to the early 2020s). Regarding the complete study: Recipients received multivisceral, liver-intestinal, or isolated intestinal transplants. Anti-thymocyte globulin induction was given to all recipients, followed by maintenance tacrolimus and steroids for approximately three years. After intestinal transplantation, graft-versus-host and host-versus-graft alloreactive T cell clones in the graft, circulation and bone marrow were tracked using bulk TCR-beta CDR3 sequencing. To identify alloreactive clones, pre-transplant mixed lymphocyte reaction products were sequenced and compared with unstimulated pre-transplant donor and recipient T cells. A cohort of about two dozen intestinal transplant recipients, including one retransplant, was enrolled, and a few patients lacking pretransplant specimens were excluded. A peak of at least 4% donor T cells among recipient peripheral blood mononuclear cells was the definition used for donor T cell macrochimerism. Samples from a few later patients were sequenced in-house on an Illumina MiSeq with MiXCR processing rather than by the commercial service.

General findings and caveats noted by the study authors: GvH clones turned up in recipient bone marrow, with some appearing earlier in ileal mucosa or blood, a pattern consistent with an intestinal mucosal origin. In the allografts of patients with donor T cell macrochimerism, GvH to HvG T cell clonal ratios were high. Early after transplant, declines in HvG clones were associated with peak levels of circulating GvH clones. Conclusions were limited by the relatively low number and heterogeneity of intestinal transplant patients.

The time point label on this specimen signifies: cells obtained before transplantation from donor or recipient. CD3+CD4+ and CD3+CD8+ populations were FACS-sorted from unstimulated pre-transplant donor and recipient cells taken from spleen or lymph nodes. Library generation was performed with the immunoSEQ multiplex PCR assay. In most patients, genomic DNA was isolated using the Qiagen DNeasy Blood and Tissue Kit and sent frozen to Adaptive Biotechnologies for TCR sequencing. For most patients, high-throughput TCR-beta CDR3 sequencing of genomic DNA was performed by Adaptive Biotechnologies. The published analysis was carried out like this. Adaptive's ImmunoSEQ software supplied the TCR sequencing data for roughly 17 patients, while MiXCR and VDJtools were used to process a few other patients. To correct CD4 versus CD8 sorting errors, any sequence found in both subsets at a frequency ratio below 5:1 was removed. CDR3 nucleotide sequences shared by donor and recipient were removed because the origin of these sequences could not be assigned. To be classed as alloreactive, a clone needed at least 2-fold expansion over unstimulated cells and a minimum CFSE-low frequency of 0.002% (template counts) or 0.001% (read counts). Clones were considered mappable if detected in sequenced pre-transplant spleen, lymph node, or MLR CFSE-low populations of the donor or recipient. Cumulative frequency of alloreactive clones was calculated as a percentage of all sequences weighted by copy number. In TCRdb, the immuneACCESS table is reduced to in-frame sequences with V and J assigned. These tables do not hold every clone; where another copy was compared, an unresolved V gene accounts for under half, and the others remain unexplained. V and J calls and clone size follow that table, whereas D and trimming were derived from the DNA. The sample records approximately 100,000 clones, 80% to 95% of which are singletons. The ten most abundant clones make up roughly 1% of the sample.

Trimming takes 6 bases from V and 3 bases from J, and the germline ends sit 11 bases apart. Its CDR3 holds 13 amino acids, cysteine through phenylalanine. Only the CDR3 region is kept as DNA, spanning 39 bases read in frame from base 1. CDR1 and CDR2 are drawn from the germline V gene (reference sequence): MNHEY, SMNVEV. The chain was built from TRBV27 and TRBJ1-1; no confident D gene assignment can be made. Sample: unstimulated CD8+ T cells sorted from spleen or lymph node cells, taken before intestinal transplant. The sequence came from a human donor who received an intestinal transplant. CDR3 sequence: CASSPRAYTEAFF. The nucleotides read TGTGCCAGCAGCCCGAGGGCCTACACTGAAGCTTTCTTT.